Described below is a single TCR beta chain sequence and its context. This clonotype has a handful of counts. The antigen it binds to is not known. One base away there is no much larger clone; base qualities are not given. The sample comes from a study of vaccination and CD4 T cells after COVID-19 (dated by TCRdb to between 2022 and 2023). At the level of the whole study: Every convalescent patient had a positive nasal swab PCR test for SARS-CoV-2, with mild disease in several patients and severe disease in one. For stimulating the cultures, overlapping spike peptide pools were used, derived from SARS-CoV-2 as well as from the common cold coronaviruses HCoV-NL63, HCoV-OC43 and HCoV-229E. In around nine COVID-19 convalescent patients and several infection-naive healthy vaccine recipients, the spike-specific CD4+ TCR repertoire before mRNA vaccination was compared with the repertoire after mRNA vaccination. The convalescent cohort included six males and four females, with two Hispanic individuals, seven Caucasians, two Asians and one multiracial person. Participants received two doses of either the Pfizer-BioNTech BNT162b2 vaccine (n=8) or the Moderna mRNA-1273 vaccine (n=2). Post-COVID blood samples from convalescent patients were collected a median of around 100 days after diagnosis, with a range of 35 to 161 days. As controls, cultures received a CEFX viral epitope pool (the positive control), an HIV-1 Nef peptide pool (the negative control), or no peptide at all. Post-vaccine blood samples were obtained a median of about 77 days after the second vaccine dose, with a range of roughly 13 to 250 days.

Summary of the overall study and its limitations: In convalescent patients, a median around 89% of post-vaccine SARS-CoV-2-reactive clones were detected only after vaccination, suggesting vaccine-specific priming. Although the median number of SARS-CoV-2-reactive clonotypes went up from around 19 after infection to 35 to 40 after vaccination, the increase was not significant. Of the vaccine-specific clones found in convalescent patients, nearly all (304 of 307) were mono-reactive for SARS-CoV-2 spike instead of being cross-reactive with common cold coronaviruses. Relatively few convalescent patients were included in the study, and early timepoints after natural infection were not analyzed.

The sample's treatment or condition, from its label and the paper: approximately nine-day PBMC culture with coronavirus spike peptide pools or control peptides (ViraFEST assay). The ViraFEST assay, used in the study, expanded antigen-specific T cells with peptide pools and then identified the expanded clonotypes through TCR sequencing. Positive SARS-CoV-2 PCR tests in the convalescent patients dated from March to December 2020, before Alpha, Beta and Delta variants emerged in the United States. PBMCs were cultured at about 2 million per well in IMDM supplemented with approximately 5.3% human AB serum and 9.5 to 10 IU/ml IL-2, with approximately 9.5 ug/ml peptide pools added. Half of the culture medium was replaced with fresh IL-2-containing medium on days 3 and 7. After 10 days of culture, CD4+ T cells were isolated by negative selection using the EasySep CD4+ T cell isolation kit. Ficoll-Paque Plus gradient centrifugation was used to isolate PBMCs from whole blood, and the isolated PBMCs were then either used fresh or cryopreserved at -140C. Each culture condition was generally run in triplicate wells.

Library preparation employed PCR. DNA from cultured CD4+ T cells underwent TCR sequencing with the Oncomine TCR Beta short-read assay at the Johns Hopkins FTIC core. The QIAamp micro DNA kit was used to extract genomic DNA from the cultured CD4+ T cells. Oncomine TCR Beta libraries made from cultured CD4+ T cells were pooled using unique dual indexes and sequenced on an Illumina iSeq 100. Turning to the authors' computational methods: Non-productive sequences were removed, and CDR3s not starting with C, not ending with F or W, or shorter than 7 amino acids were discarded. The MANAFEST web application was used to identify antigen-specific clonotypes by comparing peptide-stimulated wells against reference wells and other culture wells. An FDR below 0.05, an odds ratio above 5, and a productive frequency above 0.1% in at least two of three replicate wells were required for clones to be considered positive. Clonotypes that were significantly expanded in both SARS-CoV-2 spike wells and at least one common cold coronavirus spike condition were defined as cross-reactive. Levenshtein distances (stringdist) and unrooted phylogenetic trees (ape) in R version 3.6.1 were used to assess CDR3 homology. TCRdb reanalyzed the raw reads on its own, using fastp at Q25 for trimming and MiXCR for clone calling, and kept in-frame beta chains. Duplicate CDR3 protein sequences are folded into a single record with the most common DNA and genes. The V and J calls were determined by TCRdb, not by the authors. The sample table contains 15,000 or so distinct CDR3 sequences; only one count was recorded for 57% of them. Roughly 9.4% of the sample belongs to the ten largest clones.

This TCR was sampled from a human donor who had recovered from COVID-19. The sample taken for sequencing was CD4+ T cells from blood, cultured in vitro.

The CDR3: CASQGPTYNSPLHF. The DNA sequence is TGTGCCAGCCAGGGGCCCACCTATAATTCACCCCTCCACTTT. The chain couples TRBV19 to TRBJ1-6; a tentative D call is TRBD1 (6 bases match). The germline V gene (reference sequence) specifies LNHDA as CDR1 and SQIVND as CDR2. Its CDR3 holds 14 amino acids, cysteine through phenylalanine. The DNA shown is the 42-base CDR3, in frame from base 1. V is clipped by 9 bases and J by 2 bases, and the sequence between their germline boundaries is 11 bases long.